This T cell receptor beta chain emerged from a study of blood T cell repertoires in COVID-19. Study at large: The analysed material was cDNA or gDNA that came from T cells, B-cell-depleted T cells, or PBMCs.

Profiling relied on immunoSEQ multiplex PCR, and the TCRdb table lists in-frame clones only, not all of them. The table lists about 200,000 clones, 70% to 85% of them singletons, with less than 15% in the top ten. This receptor was taken from a human donor in a cohort sampled during active COVID-19. The sequenced sample was peripheral blood.

The CDR3 loop is CASSYSGTSGAYEQYF. In DNA, the CDR3 is TGTGCCAGCAGTTACTCGGGAACTAGCGGGGCCTACGAGCAGTACTTC. The V gene is TRBV6-5, the J gene TRBJ2-7; 10 bases line up with TRBD2. Germline V lookup: CDR1 MNHEY, CDR2 SVGAGI. The trim removed 0 bases at V and 2 bases at J, leaving 4 bases unmatched. The CDR3 contains 16 residues.